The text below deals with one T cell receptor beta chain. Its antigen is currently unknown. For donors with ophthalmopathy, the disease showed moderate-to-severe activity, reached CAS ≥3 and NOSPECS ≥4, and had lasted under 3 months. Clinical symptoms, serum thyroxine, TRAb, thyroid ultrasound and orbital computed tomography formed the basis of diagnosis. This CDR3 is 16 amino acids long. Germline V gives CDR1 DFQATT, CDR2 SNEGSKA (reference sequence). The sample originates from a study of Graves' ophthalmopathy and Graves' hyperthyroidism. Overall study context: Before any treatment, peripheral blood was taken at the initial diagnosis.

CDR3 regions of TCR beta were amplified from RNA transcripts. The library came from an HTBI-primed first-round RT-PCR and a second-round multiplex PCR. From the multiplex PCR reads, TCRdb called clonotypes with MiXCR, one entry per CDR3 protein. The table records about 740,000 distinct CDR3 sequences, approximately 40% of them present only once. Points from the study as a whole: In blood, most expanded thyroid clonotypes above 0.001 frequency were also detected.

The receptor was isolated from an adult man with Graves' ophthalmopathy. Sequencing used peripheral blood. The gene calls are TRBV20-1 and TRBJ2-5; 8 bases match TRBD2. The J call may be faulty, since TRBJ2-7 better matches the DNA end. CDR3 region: CSARLGTGGVWYEQYF. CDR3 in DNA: TGCAGTGCTAGGTTGGGGACGGGAGGGGTTTGGTACGAGCAGTACTTC.